This is a list of T cell receptor beta chains from one sample in a study of blood T cell repertoires in COVID-19. The repertoire was sequenced with immunoSEQ multiplex PCR; TCRdb's copy has only in-frame clones and lacks some. This table has a few hundred thousand clones, about 85% appearing once. The sequencing input was peripheral blood. The receptor source for this set is a woman aged 18-29 years who had recovered from COVID-19. The CDR3 runs from the conserved cysteine through the conserved F or W. D genes are given only for firm matches. Clone sizes are given selectively: once, few, many, or a class where the clone is expanded.

clone_size: -
v_call: TRBV7-2
d_call: -
j_call: TRBJ2-1
cdr3_aa: CASSPEAVDEQFF
cdr3_nt: TGTGCCAGCAGCCCCGAAGCGGTGGATGAGCAGTTCTTC

clone_size: -
v_call: TRBV6-5
d_call: TRBD1
j_call: TRBJ1-2
cdr3_aa: CASSPGTVYGYTF
cdr3_nt: TGTGCCAGCAGTCCAGGGACAGTATATGGCTACACCTTC

clone_size: -
v_call: TRBV9
d_call: -
j_call: TRBJ1-4
cdr3_aa: CASSVVAGVGEKLFF
cdr3_nt: TGTGCCAGCAGCGTAGTAGCCGGGGTCGGTGAAAAACTGTTTTTT

clone_size: -
v_call: TRBV28
d_call: -
j_call: TRBJ1-2
cdr3_aa: CASTTNSPAYGYTF
cdr3_nt: TGTGCCAGCACCACAAACAGCCCCGCCTATGGCTACACCTTC

clone_size: -
v_call: TRBV4-1
d_call: TRBD2
j_call: TRBJ2-1
cdr3_aa: CASSIRGTSESSYNEQFF
cdr3_nt: TGCGCCAGCAGCATTCGGGGGACTAGCGAGAGCTCCTACAATGAGCAGTTCTTC

clone_size: -
v_call: TRBV30
d_call: -
j_call: TRBJ2-7
cdr3_aa: CAWSLQGLSYEQYF
cdr3_nt: TGTGCCTGGAGTCTCCAGGGGTTAAGCTACGAGCAGTACTTC

clone_size: -
v_call: TRBV11-1
d_call: TRBD1
j_call: TRBJ1-6
cdr3_aa: CASSSDRGLSVSPLHF
cdr3_nt: TGTGCCAGCAGCTCGGACAGGGGGCTTTCGGTTTCACCCCTCCACTTT

clone_size: -
v_call: TRBV18
d_call: -
j_call: TRBJ2-3
cdr3_aa: CASSPPFFSTVNTDTQYF
cdr3_nt: TGTGCCAGCTCACCACCTTTTTTTAGCACGGTCAACACAGATACGCAGTATTTT

clone_size: -
v_call: TRBV7-2
d_call: -
j_call: TRBJ2-1
cdr3_aa: CASSLSPYNEQFF
cdr3_nt: TGTGCCAGCAGCTTATCCCCTTACAATGAGCAGTTCTTC

clone_size: -
v_call: TRBV25-1
d_call: TRBD2
j_call: TRBJ2-1
cdr3_aa: CASSEGLAGYNEQFF
cdr3_nt: TGTGCCAGCAGTGAAGGCCTAGCGGGATACAATGAGCAGTTCTTC

clone_size: -
v_call: TRBV5-1
d_call: TRBD1
j_call: TRBJ2-5
cdr3_aa: CASSRGTGEIETQYF
cdr3_nt: TGCGCCAGCAGCCGCGGGACAGGGGAGATCGAGACCCAGTACTTC

clone_size: -
v_call: TRBV4-1
d_call: -
j_call: TRBJ2-3
cdr3_aa: CASSQVSEDTQYF
cdr3_nt: TGCGCCAGCAGCCAAGTCTCAGAAGATACGCAGTATTTT

clone_size: once
v_call: TRBV4-2
d_call: TRBD1
j_call: TRBJ1-3
cdr3_aa: CASSRDRRSTGNTIYF
cdr3_nt: TGTGCCAGCAGCCGGGACAGGCGGAGTACTGGAAACACCATATATTTT

clone_size: -
v_call: TRBV5-1
d_call: -
j_call: TRBJ2-3
cdr3_aa: CASSLEQGPADTQYF
cdr3_nt: TGCGCCAGCAGCTTGGAACAGGGTCCGGCAGATACGCAGTATTTT

clone_size: -
v_call: TRBV18
d_call: -
j_call: TRBJ1-1
cdr3_aa: CASSRWGGERDEAFF
cdr3_nt: TGTGCCAGCTCAAGATGGGGGGGCGAAAGGGATGAAGCTTTCTTT

clone_size: few
v_call: TRBV6-5
d_call: TRBD1
j_call: TRBJ1-3
cdr3_aa: CASSLDRGSGNTIYF
cdr3_nt: TGTGCCAGCAGTTTGGACAGGGGCTCTGGAAACACCATATATTTT